What follows are 15 T cell receptor beta chains derived from one specimen sequenced in a study of breast tumors, draining lymph nodes, adjacent tissues. TCRdb recomputed calls from the multiplex PCR reads with MiXCR, one row per CDR3 protein. The sample lists more than 10,000 distinct CDR3 sequences, about 70% occurring once. The material sequenced was tumor-adjacent breast tissue. The receptors here all came from a female donor with breast cancer. Some clones in this sample may be carry-over from other donors' samples.

The V call is TRBV19, the J call TRBJ1-2; D may be TRBD1 (5 bases). Trimming shortened V by 5 bases and J by 8 bases, and 15 bases separated the two germline ends. Germline lookup yields CDR1 LNHDA and CDR2 SQIVND (reference sequence). CDR3 size: 13 residues. CDR3 in DNA: TGTGCCAGTAGTGCGCTCATCAGGGACGGCTACACCTTC. Its translation: CASSALIRDGYTF.

The rearrangement uses TRBV2 and TRBJ1-6; 10 bases line up with TRBD1. This CDR3 is built from 14 residues. Germline assignment: CDR1 SNHLY and CDR2 FYNNEI. V lost 6 bases to trimming and J lost 7 bases; unmatched junction nucleotides: 3. This chain's CDR3 is CASRGTGENSPLHF. As DNA, the CDR3 is TGTGCCAGCAGGGGGACAGGGGAAAATTCACCCCTCCACTTT. Supplemented by reference TRBV2 and TRBJ1-6, the full variable domain reads EPEVTQTPSHQVTQMGQEVILRCVPISNHLYFYWYRQILGQKVEFLVSFYNNEISEKSEIFDDQFSVERPDGSNFTLKIRSTKLEDSAMYFCASRGTGENSPLHFGNGTRLTVT.

This clonotype was counted a few times. The chain employs TRBV12-3 or TRBV12-4 and TRBJ2-7; D remains ambiguous. The CDR3 is 12 residues long. V shed 2 bases and J shed 1 base, with 3 bases lying between them. This CDR3 is CASSLTSYEQYF. The CDR3 DNA follows: TGTGCCAGCAGTTTAACGTCCTACGAGCAGTACTTC.

The gene calls are TRBV20-1 and TRBJ1-6; 7 nucleotides agree with TRBD1. This CDR3 region has 13 residues. With V trimmed by 5 bases and J by 9 bases, 7 bases remained unmatched. Germline CDR1 DFQATT, CDR2 SNEGSKA (reference sequence). In DNA form, the CDR3 reads TGCAGTGCTGTGGAGACAGGGAGTTCACCCCTCCACTTT. This sequence encodes CSAVETGSSPLHF.

V is TRBV7-3 and J is TRBJ1-3; TRBD1 is a possible D gene (5 bases). Per the germline V gene, CDR1 is SGHTA and CDR2 is FQGTGA. The CDR3 is 16 residues long. V was pared by 2 bases and J by 0 bases, with 11 bases between. The CDR3 is CASSLLGPSSGNTIYF. The CDR3 DNA follows: TGTGCCAGCAGCTTACTGGGACCGAGCTCTGGAAACACCATATATTTT. Complete variable domain (other parts from reference TRBV7-3 and TRBJ1-3): GAGVSQTPSNKVTEKGKYVELRCDPISGHTALYWYRQSLGQGPEFLIYFQGTGAADDSGLPNDRFFAVRPEGSVSTLKIQRTERGDSAVYLCASSLLGPSSGNTIYFGEGSWLTVV.

This clonotype was detected once. This chain links TRBV5-1 with TRBJ2-7, with 9 bases fitting TRBD1. The CDR3 has 14 amino acids. The junction had 5 bases not matched to a gene; V was cut back by 2 bases and J by 5 bases. Germline loops: CDR1 SGHRS, CDR2 YFSETQ. In DNA, the CDR3 is TGCGCCAGCAGCTTCCGGGACAGGGCCAACGAGCAGTACTTC. Translating gives CASSFRDRANEQYF. The full variable domain, its missing parts supplied by reference TRBV5-1 and TRBJ2-7, is KAGVTQTPRYLIKTRGQQVTLSCSPISGHRSVSWYQQTPGQGLQFLFEYFSETQRNKGNFPGRFSGRQFSNSRSEMNVSTLELGDSALYLCASSFRDRANEQYFGPGTRLTVT.

The genes are TRBV12-5 and TRBJ2-1; 11 bases line up with TRBD2. Germline trimming cut 7 bases from V and 7 bases from J; bases unmatched to any gene: 12. Germline V gene lookup returns CDR1 LGHNT and CDR2 FRNRAP. The CDR3 extends over 16 amino acids. The CDR3 reads CASAKGSGRGTNEQFF. The CDR3 nucleotides are TGTGCTAGTGCCAAGGGTAGCGGGAGGGGAACAAATGAGCAGTTCTTC.

The chain has TRBV3-1 and TRBJ1-6, with a tentative D call TRBD1 (6 bases). The CDR3 is 13 amino acids. The germline gives CDR1 LGHDT, CDR2 YNNKEL (reference sequence). The V gene lost 8 bases and the J gene lost 5 bases, with 10 bases spanning the gap. This chain's CDR3 is CASGDTDNSPLHF. DNA for the CDR3: TGTGCCAGCGGGGACACCGATAATTCACCCCTCCACTTT.

This chain links TRBV6-1 with TRBJ1-4, with 12 bases lining up with TRBD1. Germline V gene data show CDR1 as MNHNS and CDR2 as SASEGT. The ends lost 3 bases at V and 8 bases at J; junction bases unmatched: 1. The CDR3 contains 14 residues. In DNA form, the CDR3 reads TGTGCCAGCAGTGAGGGGACAGGGGGCGAAAAACTGTTTTTT. The encoded protein is CASSEGTGGEKLFF.

This chain links TRBV6-5 with TRBJ1-5; 7 bases match TRBD1. Germline V gives CDR1 MNHEY, CDR2 SVGAGI. V was clipped by 7 bases and J by 4 bases; unmatched bases: 7. This CDR3 has 14 amino acids. Here the CDR3 reads CASNKDRRNQPQHF. The CDR3 coding sequence is TGTGCCAGCAACAAGGACAGGCGGAATCAGCCCCAGCATTTT.

The chain combines TRBV6-1 with TRBJ2-3; TRBD2 matches at 10 bases. The germline V gene encodes CDR1 MNHNS and CDR2 SASEGT. This CDR3 region has 14 residues. V shed 9 bases, J shed 0 bases, and the junction held 3 bases outside the gene matches. DNA for the CDR3: TGTGCCAGTAGGACTAGCGGAAGCACAGATACGCAGTATTTT. Translated: CASRTSGSTDTQYF.

This clonotype was found a few times. The rearrangement uses TRBV6-1 and TRBJ2-1; a weak D match, TRBD2 (7 bases). V lost 5 bases, J lost 8 bases, and 19 bases lay in between. The germline V gene has CDR1 MNHNS and CDR2 SASEGT. The CDR3 runs 15 residues. The CDR3 nucleotides are TGTGCCAGCAGTTACTCGATGGGAGGGGGGGATGAGCAGTTCTTC. The encoded protein is CASSYSMGGGDEQFF.

The V gene is TRBV10-1, the J gene TRBJ2-3, with D maybe TRBD2 (6 bases). CDR1 is WNHNN and CDR2 is SYGVQD in the germline V gene (reference sequence). The CDR3 runs 16 residues. Trimming shortened V by 3 bases and J by 2 bases, and 15 bases separated the two germline ends. The CDR3 sequence: CASSDWGLASTDTQYF. The DNA of the CDR3 is TGCGCCAGCAGTGATTGGGGTCTAGCGTCCACAGATACGCAGTATTTT.

The chain links TRBV12-3 or TRBV12-4 to TRBJ2-1; 11 bases line up with TRBD2. The CDR3 covers 15 residues. With 1 base clipped from V and 6 bases from J, the junction kept 2 bases outside the gene matches. The DNA for the CDR3 is TGTGCCAGCAGTTTAGTACTAGCGGGAGCCAATGAGCAGTTCTTC. Translating gives CASSLVLAGANEQFF.

The gene calls are TRBV10-3 and TRBJ1-2, with TRBD1 matching 8 bases. The CDR3 covers 14 residues. V gave up 5 bases and J gave up 8 bases; unmatched junction bases: 10. The germline V gene has CDR1 ENHRY and CDR2 SYGVKD. CDR3 residues: CAISRSGQGEGYTF. The CDR3 coding sequence is TGTGCCATCAGTCGCTCCGGACAGGGAGAGGGCTACACCTTC.